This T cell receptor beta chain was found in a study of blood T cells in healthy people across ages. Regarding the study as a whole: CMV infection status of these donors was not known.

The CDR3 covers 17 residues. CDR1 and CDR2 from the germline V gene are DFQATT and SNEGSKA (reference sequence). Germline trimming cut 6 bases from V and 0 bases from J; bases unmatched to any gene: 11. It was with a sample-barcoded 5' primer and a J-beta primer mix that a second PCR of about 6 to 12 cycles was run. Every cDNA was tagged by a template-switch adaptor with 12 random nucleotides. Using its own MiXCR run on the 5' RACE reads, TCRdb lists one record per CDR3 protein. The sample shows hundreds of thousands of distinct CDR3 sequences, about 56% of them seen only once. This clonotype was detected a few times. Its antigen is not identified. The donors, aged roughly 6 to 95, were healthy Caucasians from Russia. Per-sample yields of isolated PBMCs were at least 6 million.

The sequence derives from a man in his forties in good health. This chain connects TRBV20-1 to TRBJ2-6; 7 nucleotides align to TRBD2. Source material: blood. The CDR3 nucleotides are TGCAGTGCCGCCAAAGCGGGATTAAGCTCTGGGGCCAACGTCCTGACTTTC. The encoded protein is CSAAKAGLSSGANVLTF.